This TCR beta chain was recorded in a study of cytomegalovirus exposure and HLA in healthy donors. Study overall: Of the donors genotyped, several hundred in all, about 81% fell in the Caucasian-associated ancestry cluster.

Findings and limits, study-wide: Common viral pathogens (according to a later analysis) appeared linked to several of the most significant clusters. Follow-up analysis later connected one missense variant in DCLRE1C with trimming of TCR beta V- and J-genes. The HLA-A and HLA-B alleles of most subjects were reportedly predicted accurately from TCR beta sequences.

The V gene end was trimmed by 8 bases and the J gene end by 5 bases; junction bases not matched to a gene: 8. The CDR3 consists of 14 residues. Germline V CDR1 and CDR2: MDHEN, SYDVKM. PCR was performed using 60 Vbeta and 13 Jbeta primers. Clones were sequenced by immunoSEQ multiplex PCR, and TCRdb holds only the in-frame ones, with some missing. The table records 100,000 or so clones, approximately 77% of them present only once. The count of this clone is one. Its antigen remains unidentified. This chain connects TRBV28 to TRBJ2-5; 10 bases align to TRBD2. The material sequenced was PBMCs. The sequence was collected from a male donor in good health and CMV-seropositive. This chain's CDR3 is CASLAGGGGETQYF. Here the CDR3 DNA reads TGTGCCAGCTTAGCGGGGGGCGGCGGGGAGACCCAGTACTTC.